The clone carrying this T cell receptor beta chain showed up just once. Its specificity is unknown. The germline gene is not matched at one end of the junction; a read error may be the cause. The sample comes from a study of blood T cells in healthy people across ages. Overall study findings and caveats: Possibly, changes in expanded clonotypes were confounded because donor CMV status was unknown.

Through a sample-barcoded 5' primer and a J-beta primer mix, a second PCR was run for roughly 7 to 12 cycles. No fewer than 2.5 million CDR3-containing paired-end reads came from each sample. TCRdb called the 5' RACE reads again in MiXCR, with one record for every CDR3 protein. The data hold hundreds of thousands of distinct CDR3 sequences, with 25% to 30% observed a single time. Each sample had at least 6.5 million PBMCs isolated. Sequencing was done on a sample of blood. This TCR was recovered from a woman aged 80 or older in good health.

This chain's CDR3 is CASIELGDSEQYF. The CDR3 DNA follows: TGTGCCAGCATTGAATTGGGCGACAGCGAGCAGTACTTC. The rearrangement uses TRBV6-1 and TRBJ2-4; TRBD1 might be the D (5 bases). The better agreement between TRBJ2-7 and the DNA end casts doubt on the J call. The CDR3 has 13 amino acids. The germline V gene encodes CDR1 MNHNS and CDR2 SASEGT.